The clone carrying this TCR beta chain was seen a single time. Its specificity is not known. This record belongs to a study of CD8 T cells in Susac syndrome. Notes on the study in general: Acknowledgment was made by the study that its TCR sequencing and HLA analysis involved a relatively small number of individuals.

cDNA came from around 0.54 to 1 ug RNA primed by random hexamers. Across 54 Vbeta and 13 Jbeta, immunoSEQ multiplex PCR amplified TCR beta CDR3. Each CDR3 protein is one row after TCRdb ran MiXCR on the immunoSEQ multiplex PCR reads. The sample records about 180,000 distinct CDR3 sequences, more than 90% being singletons. The multiple sclerosis controls, all treatment-naive patients, had relapsing-remitting disease that was stable or active. TEMRA cells were FACS-enriched, unlike CD8+ and CD4+ T cells, which were negatively isolated. With 5 bases removed from V and 9 bases from J, the gap between germline ends came to 10 bases. CDR3 length equals 11 residues. CDR1 is MNHEY, CDR2 SVGAGI, per germline.

The chain has TRBV6-5 and TRBJ1-2; no firm D call. This TCR derives from a human donor with multiple sclerosis. Sequenced sample: CD4+ T cells from PBMCs. CDR3 sequence reads: CASSRKLSYTF. The CDR3 DNA follows: TGTGCCAGCAGTCGAAAGCTAAGCTACACCTTC.